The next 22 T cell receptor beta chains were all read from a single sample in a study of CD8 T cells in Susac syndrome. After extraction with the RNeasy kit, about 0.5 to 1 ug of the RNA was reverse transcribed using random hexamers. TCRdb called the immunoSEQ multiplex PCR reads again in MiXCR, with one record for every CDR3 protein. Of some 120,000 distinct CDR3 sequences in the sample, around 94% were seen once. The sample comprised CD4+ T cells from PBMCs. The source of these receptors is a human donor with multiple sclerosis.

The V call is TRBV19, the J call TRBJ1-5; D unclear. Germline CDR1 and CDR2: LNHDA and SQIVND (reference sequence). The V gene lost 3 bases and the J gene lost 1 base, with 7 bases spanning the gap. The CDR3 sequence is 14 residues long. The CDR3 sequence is CASSMASSNQPQHF. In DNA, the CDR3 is TGTGCCAGTAGTATGGCGAGCAGCAATCAGCCCCAGCATTTT.

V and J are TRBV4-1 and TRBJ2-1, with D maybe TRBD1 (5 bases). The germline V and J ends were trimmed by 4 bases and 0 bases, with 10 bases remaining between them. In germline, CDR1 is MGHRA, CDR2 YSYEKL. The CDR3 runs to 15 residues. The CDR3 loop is CASSLLTVSYNEQFF. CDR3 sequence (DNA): TGCGCCAGCAGCCTCCTGACAGTCTCCTACAATGAGCAGTTCTTC.

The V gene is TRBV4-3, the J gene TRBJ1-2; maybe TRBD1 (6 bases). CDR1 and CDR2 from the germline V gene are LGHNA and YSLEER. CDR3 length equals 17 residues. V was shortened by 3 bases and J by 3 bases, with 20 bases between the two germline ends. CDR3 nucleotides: TGCGCCAGCAGCCACATCCGGGGAACAGGGTTATACTATGGCTACACCTTC. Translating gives CASSHIRGTGLYYGYTF.

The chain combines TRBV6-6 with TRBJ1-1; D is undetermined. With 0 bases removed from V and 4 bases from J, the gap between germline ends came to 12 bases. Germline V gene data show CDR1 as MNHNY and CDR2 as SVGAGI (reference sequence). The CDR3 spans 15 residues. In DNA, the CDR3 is TGTGCCAGCAGTTACTCGATCCCGGACGGCACTGAAGCTTTCTTT. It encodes CASSYSIPDGTEAFF.

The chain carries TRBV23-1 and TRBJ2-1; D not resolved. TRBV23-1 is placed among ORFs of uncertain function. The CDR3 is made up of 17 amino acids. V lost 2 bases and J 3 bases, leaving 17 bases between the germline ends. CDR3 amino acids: CASSQPDGVLSYNEQFF. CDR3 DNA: TGCGCCAGCAGTCAACCGGACGGCGTCTTAAGCTACAATGAGCAGTTCTTC.

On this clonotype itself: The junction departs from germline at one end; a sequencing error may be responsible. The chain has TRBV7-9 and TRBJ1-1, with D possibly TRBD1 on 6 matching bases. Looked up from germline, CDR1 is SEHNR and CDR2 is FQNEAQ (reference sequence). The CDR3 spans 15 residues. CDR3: CASSQASGVGTEPFF. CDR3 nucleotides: TGTGCCAGCAGCCAAGCCTCAGGGGTTGGCACTGAACCTTTCTTT.

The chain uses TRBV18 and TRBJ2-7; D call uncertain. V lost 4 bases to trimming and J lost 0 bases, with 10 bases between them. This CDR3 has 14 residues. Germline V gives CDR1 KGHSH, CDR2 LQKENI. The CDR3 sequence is CASSLDLSSYEQYF. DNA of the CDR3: TGTGCCAGCTCACTAGATTTGAGCTCCTACGAGCAGTACTTC. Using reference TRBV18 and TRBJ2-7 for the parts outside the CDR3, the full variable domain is NAGVMQNPRHLVRRRGQEARLRCSPMKGHSHVYWYRQLPEEGLKFMVYLQKENIIDESGMPKERFSAEFPKEGPSILRIQQVVRGDSAAYFCASSLDLSSYEQYFGPGTRLTVT.

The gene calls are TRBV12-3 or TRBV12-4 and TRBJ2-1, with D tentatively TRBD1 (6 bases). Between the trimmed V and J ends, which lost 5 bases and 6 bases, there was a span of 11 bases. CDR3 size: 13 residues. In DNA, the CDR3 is TGTGCCAGCAGTCCAGGGGTGGTCAATGAGCAGTTCTTC. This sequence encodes CASSPGVVNEQFF.

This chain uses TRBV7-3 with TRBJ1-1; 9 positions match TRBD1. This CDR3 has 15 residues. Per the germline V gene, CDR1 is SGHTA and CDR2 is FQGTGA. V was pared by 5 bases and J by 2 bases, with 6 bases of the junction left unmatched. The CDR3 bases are TGTGCCAGCAGCCACGGGACAGGGCCAAACACTGAAGCTTTCTTT. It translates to CASSHGTGPNTEAFF. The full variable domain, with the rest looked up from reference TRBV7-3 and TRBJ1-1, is GAGVSQTPSNKVTEKGKYVELRCDPISGHTALYWYRQSLGQGPEFLIYFQGTGAADDSGLPNDRFFAVRPEGSVSTLKIQRTERGDSAVYLCASSHGTGPNTEAFFGQGTRLTVV.

The CDR3 nucleotides read TGCAGTGCTGGACTAGCGGGAGGCTACAATGAGCAGTTCTTC. It encodes CSAGLAGGYNEQFF. The V call is TRBV20-1, the J call TRBJ2-1, with TRBD2 matching 14 bases. Per the germline V gene, CDR1 is DFQATT and CDR2 is SNEGSKA (reference sequence). CDR3 length equals 14 residues. J lost 3 bases, V lost 5 bases, and 0 bases had no gene match.

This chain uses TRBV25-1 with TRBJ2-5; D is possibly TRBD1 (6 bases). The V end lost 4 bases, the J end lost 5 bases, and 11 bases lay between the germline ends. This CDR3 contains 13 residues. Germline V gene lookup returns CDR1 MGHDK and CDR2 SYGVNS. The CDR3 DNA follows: TGTGCCAGCAGTGCTACAGGGAGCGAGACCCAGTACTTC. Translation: CASSATGSETQYF.

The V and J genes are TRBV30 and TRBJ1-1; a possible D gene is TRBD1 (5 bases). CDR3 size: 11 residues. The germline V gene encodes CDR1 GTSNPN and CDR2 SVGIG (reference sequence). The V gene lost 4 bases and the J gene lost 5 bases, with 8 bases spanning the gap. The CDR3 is CAWIGGTEAFF. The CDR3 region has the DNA TGTGCCTGGATCGGGGGGACTGAAGCTTTCTTT.

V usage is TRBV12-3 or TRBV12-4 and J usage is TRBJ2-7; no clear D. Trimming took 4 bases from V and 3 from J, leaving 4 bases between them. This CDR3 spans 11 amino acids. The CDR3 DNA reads TGTGCCAGCAGTTCCATCTACGAGCAGTACTTC. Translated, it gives CASSSIYEQYF.

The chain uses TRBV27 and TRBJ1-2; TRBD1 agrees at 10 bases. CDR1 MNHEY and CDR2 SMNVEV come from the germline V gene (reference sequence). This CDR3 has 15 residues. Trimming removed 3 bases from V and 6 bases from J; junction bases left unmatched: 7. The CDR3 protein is CASSFLTGGRDGYTF. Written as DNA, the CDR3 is TGTGCCAGCAGTTTCTTGACAGGGGGCCGGGATGGCTACACCTTC.

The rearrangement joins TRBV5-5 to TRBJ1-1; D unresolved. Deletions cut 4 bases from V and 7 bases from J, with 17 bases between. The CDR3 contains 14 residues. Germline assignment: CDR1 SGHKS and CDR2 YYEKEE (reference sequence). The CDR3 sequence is CASSRPQPGGEAFF. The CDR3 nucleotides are TGTGCCAGCAGCCGACCGCAGCCGGGAGGTGAAGCTTTCTTT.

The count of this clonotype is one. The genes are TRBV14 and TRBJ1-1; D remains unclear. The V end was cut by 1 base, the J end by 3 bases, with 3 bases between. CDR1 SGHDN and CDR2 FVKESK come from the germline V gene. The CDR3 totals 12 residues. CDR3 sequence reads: CASSQGYTEAFF. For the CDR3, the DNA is TGTGCCAGCAGCCAAGGGTACACTGAAGCTTTCTTT.

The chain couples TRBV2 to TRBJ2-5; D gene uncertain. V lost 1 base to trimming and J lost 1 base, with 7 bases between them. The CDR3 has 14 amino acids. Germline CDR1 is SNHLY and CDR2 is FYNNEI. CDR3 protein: CASSEDPRQETQYF. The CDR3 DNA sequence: TGTGCCAGCAGTGAAGACCCTCGCCAAGAGACCCAGTACTTC.

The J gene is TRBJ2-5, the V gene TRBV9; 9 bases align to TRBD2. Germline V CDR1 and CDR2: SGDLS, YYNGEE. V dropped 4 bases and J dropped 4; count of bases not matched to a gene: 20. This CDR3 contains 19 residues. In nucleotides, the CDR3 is TGTGCCAGCAGCTTAAGCATTAATAAGGCGGGCGGGAGGGGAGAGACCCAGTACTTC. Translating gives CASSLSINKAGGRGETQYF.

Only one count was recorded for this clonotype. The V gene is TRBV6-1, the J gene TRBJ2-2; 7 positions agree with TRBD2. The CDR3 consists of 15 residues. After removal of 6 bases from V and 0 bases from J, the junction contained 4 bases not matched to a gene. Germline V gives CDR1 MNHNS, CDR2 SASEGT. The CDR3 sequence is CASRKSGTNTGELFF. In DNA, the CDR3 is TGTGCCAGCAGAAAGAGCGGGACGAACACCGGGGAGCTGTTTTTT.

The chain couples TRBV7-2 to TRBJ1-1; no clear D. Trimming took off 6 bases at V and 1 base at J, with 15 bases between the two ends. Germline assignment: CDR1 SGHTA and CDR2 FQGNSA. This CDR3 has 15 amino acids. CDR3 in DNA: TGTGCCAGCAGGCGTGCCGGGAACCCGAACACTGAAGCTTTCTTT. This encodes CASRRAGNPNTEAFF.

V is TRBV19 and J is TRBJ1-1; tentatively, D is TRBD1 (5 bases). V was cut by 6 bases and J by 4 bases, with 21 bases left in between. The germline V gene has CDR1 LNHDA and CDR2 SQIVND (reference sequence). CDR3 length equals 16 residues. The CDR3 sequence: CASRESGFGRTTEAFF. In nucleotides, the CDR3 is TGTGCCAGTAGGGAATCAGGGTTTGGTCGGACCACTGAAGCTTTCTTT.

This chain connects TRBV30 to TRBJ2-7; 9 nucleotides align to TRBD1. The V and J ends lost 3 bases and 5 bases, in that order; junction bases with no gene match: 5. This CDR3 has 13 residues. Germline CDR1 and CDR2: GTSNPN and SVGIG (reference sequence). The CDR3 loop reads CAWRGDRAHEQYF. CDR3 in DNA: TGTGCCTGGAGGGGGGACAGGGCCCACGAGCAGTACTTC. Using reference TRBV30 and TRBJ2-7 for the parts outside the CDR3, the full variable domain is SQTIHQWPATLVQPVGSPLSLECTVEGTSNPNLYWYRQAAGRGLQLLFYSVGIGQISSEVPQNLSASRPQDRQFILSSKKLLLSDSGFYLCAWRGDRAHEQYFGPGTRLTVT.